This TCR beta chain was observed in a study of T-cell memory formation after mild COVID-19. About the research overall: Largely, TCR clusters stayed within a single donor.

The study's findings and limits: Among clones contracting day 15 to 85, CD4/CD8 was balanced, whereas later expanders leaned CD4+. For second-wave clones that peaked at day 37, SARS-CoV-2 specificity went unverified. Pre-infection memory carried some responding clones, suggesting that cross-reactive memory joined.

CDR1 is LGHNA and CDR2 is YSLEER in the germline V gene. The CDR3 contains 15 residues. The V gene lost 1 base and the J gene lost 5 bases, with 12 bases spanning the gap. This clonotype has a count of ten or more. Antigen unknown. Each CDR3 protein is one row after TCRdb ran MiXCR on the 5' RACE reads. Of roughly 170,000 distinct CDR3 sequences in the sample, less than 20% were seen once. The sequenced sample was PBMCs or a T cell subset sorted from them (not recorded which). The rearrangement uses TRBV4-3 and TRBJ1-5; maybe TRBD1 (5 bases). This clonotype was sampled from a man in his late teens or twenties who had mild COVID-19 (a few samples of this study predate the infection). Cell type and time point are not known. The CDR3: CASSQGGQPHQPQHF. CDR3 sequence (DNA): TGCGCCAGCAGCCAAGGGGGCCAGCCCCATCAGCCCCAGCATTTT.